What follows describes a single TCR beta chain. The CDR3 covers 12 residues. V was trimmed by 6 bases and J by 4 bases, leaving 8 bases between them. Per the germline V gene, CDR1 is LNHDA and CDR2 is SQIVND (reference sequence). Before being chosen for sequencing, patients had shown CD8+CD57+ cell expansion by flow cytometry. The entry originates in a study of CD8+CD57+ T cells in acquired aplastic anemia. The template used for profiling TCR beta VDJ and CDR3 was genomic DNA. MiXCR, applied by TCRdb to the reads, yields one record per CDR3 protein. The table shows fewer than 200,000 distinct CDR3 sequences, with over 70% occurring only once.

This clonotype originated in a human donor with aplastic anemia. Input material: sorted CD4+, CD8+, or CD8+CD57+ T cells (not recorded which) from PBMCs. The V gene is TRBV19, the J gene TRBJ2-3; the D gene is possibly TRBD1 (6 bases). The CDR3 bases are TGTGCCAGTAGAGCAGGGGCAGATACGCAGTATTTT. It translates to CASRAGADTQYF.